The clone carrying this T cell receptor (beta chain) was detected only once. The antigen is unknown. The sample comes from a study of shared clonotypes between healthy human individuals. Study observations and caveats: What naive subsets generally showed was a larger estimated richness than memory subsets showed. Among donors, sharing of clonotypes was expected to be affected by sequencing depth. Shared across a handful of donors were 4% to 6% of the naive CD4 clonotypes.

Authors' processing steps: Filtering differed, since immunoSEQ gave only junction sequences and no quality scores. Profiled with immunoSEQ multiplex PCR; TCRdb holds only in-frame clones, not every one. That table supplies the V and J calls and clone size; D and trimming were determined from the DNA. Of about 2.1 million clones listed, about 93% are singletons. CDR3 length equals 14 residues. Germline V gene data show CDR1 as LNHDA and CDR2 as SQIVND (reference sequence). Trimming at V came to 8 bases and at J to 4 bases, leaving 9 bases not matched to a gene. Only CD45RO-negative cells positively selected for CCR7 counted as naive CD8 cells, so terminally differentiated effector memory CD45RA+ cells were excluded.

The TCR was taken from a man aged 18 to 30 in good health. Some clones in this sample may be carry-over from other donors' samples. Sequencing was done on a sample of naive CD8+ T cells from PBMCs. The chain has TRBV19 and TRBJ1-1; 8 nucleotides line up with TRBD1. CDR3 in DNA: TGTGCCAGTGACCCCGGGACAGGCGCCACTGAAGCTTTCTTT. This translates into CASDPGTGATEAFF.